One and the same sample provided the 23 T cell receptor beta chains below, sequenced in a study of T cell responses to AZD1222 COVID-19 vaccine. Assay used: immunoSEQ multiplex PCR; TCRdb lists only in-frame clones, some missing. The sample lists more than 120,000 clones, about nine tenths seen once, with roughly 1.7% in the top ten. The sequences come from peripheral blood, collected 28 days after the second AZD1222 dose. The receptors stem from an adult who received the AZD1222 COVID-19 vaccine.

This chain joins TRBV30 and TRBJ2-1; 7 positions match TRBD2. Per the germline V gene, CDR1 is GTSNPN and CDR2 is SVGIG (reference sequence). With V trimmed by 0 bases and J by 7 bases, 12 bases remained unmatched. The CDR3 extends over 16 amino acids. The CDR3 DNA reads TGTGCCTGGAGTGTAAGGGTTGCGGGAGTCCTAAATGAGCAGTTCTTC. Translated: CAWSVRVAGVLNEQFF.

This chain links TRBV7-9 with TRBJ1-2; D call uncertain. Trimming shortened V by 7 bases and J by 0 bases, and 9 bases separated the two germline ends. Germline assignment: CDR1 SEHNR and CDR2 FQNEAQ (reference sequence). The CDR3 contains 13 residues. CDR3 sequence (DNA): TGTGCCAGCACCCGGGGAGCTAACTATGGCTACACCTTC. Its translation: CASTRGANYGYTF. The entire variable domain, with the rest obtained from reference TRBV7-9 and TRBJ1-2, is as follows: DTGVSQNPRHKITKRGQNVTFRCDPISEHNRLYWYRQTLGQGPEFLTYFQNEAQLEKSRLLSDRFSAERPKGSFSTLEIQRTEQGDSAMYLCASTRGANYGYTFGSGTRLTVV.

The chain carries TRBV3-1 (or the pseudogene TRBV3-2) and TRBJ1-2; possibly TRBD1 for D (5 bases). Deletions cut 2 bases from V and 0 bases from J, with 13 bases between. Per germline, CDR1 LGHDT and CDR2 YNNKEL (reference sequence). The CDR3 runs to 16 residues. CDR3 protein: CASSQIIGVPNYGYTF. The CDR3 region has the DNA TGTGCCAGCAGCCAAATCATAGGGGTCCCTAACTATGGCTACACCTTC.

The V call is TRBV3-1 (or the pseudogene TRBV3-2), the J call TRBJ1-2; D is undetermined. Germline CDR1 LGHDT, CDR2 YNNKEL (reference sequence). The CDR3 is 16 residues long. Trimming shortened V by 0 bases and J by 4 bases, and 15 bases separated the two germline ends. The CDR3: CASSQEAVATPYGYTF. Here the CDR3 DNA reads TGTGCCAGCAGCCAAGAGGCCGTAGCAACGCCCTATGGCTACACCTTC.

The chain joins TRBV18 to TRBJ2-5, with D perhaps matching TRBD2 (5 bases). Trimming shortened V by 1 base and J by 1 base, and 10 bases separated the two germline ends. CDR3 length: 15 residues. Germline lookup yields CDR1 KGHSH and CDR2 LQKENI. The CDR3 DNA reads TGTGCCAGCTCACCACTTTGGACTCTCCAAGAGACCCAGTACTTC. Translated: CASSPLWTLQETQYF.

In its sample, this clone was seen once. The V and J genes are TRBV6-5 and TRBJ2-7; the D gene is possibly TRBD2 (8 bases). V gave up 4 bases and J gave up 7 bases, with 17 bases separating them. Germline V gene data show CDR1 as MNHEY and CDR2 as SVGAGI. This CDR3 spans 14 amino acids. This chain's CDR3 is CASSLDRVAGEQYF. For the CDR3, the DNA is TGTGCCAGCAGTTTAGACAGGGTAGCGGGAGAGCAGTACTTC.

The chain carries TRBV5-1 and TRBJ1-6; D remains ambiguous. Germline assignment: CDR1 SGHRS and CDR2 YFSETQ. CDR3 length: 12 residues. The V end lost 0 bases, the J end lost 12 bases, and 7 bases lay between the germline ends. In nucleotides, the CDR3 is TGCGCCAGCAGCTTGGTTCCGGGACCCCTCCACTTT. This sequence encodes CASSLVPGPLHF.

The CDR3 spells CASSLEPTDTQYF. Here the CDR3 DNA reads TGTGCCAGCAGCTTAGAACCTACAGATACGCAGTATTTT. This chain uses TRBV7-6 with TRBJ2-3; D gene ambiguous. The ends were cut back, 1 base at V and 3 bases at J, with 5 bases in the middle. The CDR3 is 13 amino acids. Germline V gene data show CDR1 as SGHVS and CDR2 as FNYEAQ.

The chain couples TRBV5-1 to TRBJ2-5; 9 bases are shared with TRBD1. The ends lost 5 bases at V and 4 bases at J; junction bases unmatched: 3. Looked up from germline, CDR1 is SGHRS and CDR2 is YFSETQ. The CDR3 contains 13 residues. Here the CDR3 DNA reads TGCGCCAGCAGTACAGGGGGCGGAGAGACCCAGTACTTC. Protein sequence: CASSTGGGETQYF.

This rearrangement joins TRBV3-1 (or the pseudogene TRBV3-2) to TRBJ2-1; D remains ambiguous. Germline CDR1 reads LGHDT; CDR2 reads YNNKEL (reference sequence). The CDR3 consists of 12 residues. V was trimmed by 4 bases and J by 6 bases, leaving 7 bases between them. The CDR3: CASSRGGNEQFF. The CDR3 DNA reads TGTGCCAGCAGCCGCGGTGGCAATGAGCAGTTCTTC.

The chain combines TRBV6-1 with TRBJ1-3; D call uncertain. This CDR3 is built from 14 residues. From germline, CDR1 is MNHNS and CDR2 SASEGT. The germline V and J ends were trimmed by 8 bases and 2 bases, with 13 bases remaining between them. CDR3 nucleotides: TGTGCCAGCTCTCCGAGGTTGGCTGGAAACACCATATATTTT. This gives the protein CASSPRLAGNTIYF.

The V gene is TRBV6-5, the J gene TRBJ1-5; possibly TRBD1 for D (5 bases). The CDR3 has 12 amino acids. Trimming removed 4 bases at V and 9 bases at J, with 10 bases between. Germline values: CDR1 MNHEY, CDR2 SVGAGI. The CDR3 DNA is TGTGCCAGCAGTTTCCTCGGGGGGCCCCAGCATTTT. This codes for CASSFLGGPQHF.

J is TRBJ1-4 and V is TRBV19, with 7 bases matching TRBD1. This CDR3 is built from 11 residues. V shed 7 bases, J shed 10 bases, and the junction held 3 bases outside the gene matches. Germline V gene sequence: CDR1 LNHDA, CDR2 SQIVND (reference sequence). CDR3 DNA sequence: TGTGCCAGTATTAAGGGGGCAAAACTGTTTTTT. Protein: CASIKGAKLFF.

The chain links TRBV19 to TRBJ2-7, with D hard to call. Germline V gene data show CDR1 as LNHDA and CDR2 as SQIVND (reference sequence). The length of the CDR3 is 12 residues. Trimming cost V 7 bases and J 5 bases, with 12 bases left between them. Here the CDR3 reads CASILGCNEQYF. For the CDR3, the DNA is TGTGCCAGTATCCTGGGGTGCAACGAGCAGTACTTC.

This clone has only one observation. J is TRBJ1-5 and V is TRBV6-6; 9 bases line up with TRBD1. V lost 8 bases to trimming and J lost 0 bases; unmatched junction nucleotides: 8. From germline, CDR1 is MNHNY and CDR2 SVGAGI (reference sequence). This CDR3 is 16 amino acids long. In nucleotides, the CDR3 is TGTGCCAGCCGGGACAGGGAGTTTTATAGCAATCAGCCCCAGCATTTT. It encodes CASRDREFYSNQPQHF.

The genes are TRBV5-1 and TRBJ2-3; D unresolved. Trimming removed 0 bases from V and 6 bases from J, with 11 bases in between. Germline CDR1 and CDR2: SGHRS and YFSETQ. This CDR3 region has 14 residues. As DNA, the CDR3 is TGCGCCAGCAGCTTGGACAGTCTTTCCGATACGCAGTATTTT. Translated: CASSLDSLSDTQYF.

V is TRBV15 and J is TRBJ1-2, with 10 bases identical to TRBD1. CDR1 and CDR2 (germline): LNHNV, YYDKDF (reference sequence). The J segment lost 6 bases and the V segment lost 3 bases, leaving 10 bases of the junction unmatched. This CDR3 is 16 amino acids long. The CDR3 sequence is CATSRTGTGEGDGYTF. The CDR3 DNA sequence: TGTGCCACCAGCAGGACCGGGACAGGGGAAGGAGATGGCTACACCTTC.

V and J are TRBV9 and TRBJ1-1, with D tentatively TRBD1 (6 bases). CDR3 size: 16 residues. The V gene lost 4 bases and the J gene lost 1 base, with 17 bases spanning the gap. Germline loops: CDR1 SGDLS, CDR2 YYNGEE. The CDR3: CASSSGASYSNTEAFF. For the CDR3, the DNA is TGTGCCAGCAGCTCAGGGGCCAGCTACTCGAACACTGAAGCTTTCTTT. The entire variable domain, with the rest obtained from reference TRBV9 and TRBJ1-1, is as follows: DSGVTQTPKHLITATGQRVTLRCSPRSGDLSVYWYQQSLDQGLQFLIQYYNGEERAKGNILERFSAQQFPDLHSELNLSSLELGDSALYFCASSSGASYSNTEAFFGQGTRLTVV.

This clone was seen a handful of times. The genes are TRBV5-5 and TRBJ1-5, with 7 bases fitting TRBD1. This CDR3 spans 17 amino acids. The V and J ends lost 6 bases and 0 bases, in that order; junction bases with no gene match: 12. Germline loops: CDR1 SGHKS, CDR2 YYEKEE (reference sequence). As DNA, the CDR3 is TGTGCCAGCACGCAAGGACAGGCCCCTTATAGCAATCAGCCCCAGCATTTT. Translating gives CASTQGQAPYSNQPQHF.

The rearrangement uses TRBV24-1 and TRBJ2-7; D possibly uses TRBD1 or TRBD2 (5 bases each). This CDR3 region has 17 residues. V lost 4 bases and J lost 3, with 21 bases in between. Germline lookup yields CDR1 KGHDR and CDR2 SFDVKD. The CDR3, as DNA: TGTGCCACCAGTGAGGAGGTGATGGGGCGAGGGTTCTACGAGCAGTACTTC. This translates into CATSEEVMGRGFYEQYF.

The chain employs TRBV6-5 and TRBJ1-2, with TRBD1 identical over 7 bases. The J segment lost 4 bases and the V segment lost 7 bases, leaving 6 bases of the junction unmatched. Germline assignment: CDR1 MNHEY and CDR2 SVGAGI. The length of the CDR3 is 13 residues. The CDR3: CASTPGTVYGYTF. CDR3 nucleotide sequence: TGTGCCAGCACTCCCGGGACAGTCTATGGCTACACCTTC.

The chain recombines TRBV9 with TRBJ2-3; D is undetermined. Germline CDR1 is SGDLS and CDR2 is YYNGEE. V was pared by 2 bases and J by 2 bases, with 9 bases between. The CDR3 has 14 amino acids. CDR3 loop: CASSVLPLTDTQYF. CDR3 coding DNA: TGTGCCAGCAGCGTGCTCCCTCTCACAGATACGCAGTATTTT.

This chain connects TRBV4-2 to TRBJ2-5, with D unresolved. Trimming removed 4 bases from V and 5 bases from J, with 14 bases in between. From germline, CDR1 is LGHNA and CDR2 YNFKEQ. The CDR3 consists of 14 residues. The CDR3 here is CASSPQVQGETQYF. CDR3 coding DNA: TGTGCCAGCAGCCCTCAGGTCCAAGGGGAGACCCAGTACTTC.